These 12 T cell receptor beta chains came from one sample sequenced in a study of control samples from healthy donors and cancer patients. Data came from immunoSEQ multiplex PCR; TCRdb stores just in-frame clones and leaves some out. The repertoire holds some 100,000 clones, with 90% to 95% as singletons. Material for sequencing was blood. These receptors were obtained from a man in his late teens or twenties in good health.

In nucleotides, the CDR3 is TGTGCCACCAGTGATTCGCGGGACTACAGTTCTAGCACAGATACGCAGTATTTT. This translates into CATSDSRDYSSSTDTQYF. V usage is TRBV24-1 and J usage is TRBJ2-3, with 7 nucleotides matching TRBD2. The J segment lost 0 bases and the V segment lost 2 bases, leaving 10 bases of the junction unmatched. The CDR3 has 18 residues. CDR1 and CDR2 from the germline V gene are KGHDR and SFDVKD.

This chain uses TRBV6-5 with TRBJ2-7; perhaps TRBD2 as D (5 bases). V lost 7 bases, J lost 6 bases, and 22 bases lay in between. The germline gives CDR1 MNHEY, CDR2 SVGAGI. The CDR3 has 15 residues. CDR3 in DNA: TGTGCCAGCAAAAACGACGCAGCGGCTCCCGTCGAGCAGTACTTC. It translates to CASKNDAAAPVEQYF.

V is TRBV6-5 and J is TRBJ2-5; 12 nucleotides align to TRBD2. This CDR3 contains 15 residues. V lost 5 bases and J lost 12; bases outside the gene matches: 13. Germline V gives CDR1 MNHEY, CDR2 SVGAGI. The CDR3 coding sequence is TGTGCCAGCAGTCCCCTGACTAGCGGGAGCGGCCACGAGTACTTC. Translating it yields CASSPLTSGSGHEYF.

This chain uses TRBV6-5 with TRBJ1-3, with D uncertain. Deletions cut 6 bases from V and 0 bases from J, with 6 bases between. The CDR3 runs to 13 residues. Germline assignment: CDR1 MNHEY and CDR2 SVGAGI. The CDR3 here is CASSLFSGNTIYF. CDR3 nucleotide sequence: TGTGCCAGCAGCCTATTCTCTGGAAACACCATATATTTT.

The chain recombines TRBV25-1 with TRBJ1-1; D not certain. Germline V gene lookup returns CDR1 MGHDK and CDR2 SYGVNS. The CDR3 length is 13 residues. Trimming took 3 bases from V and 0 from J, leaving 5 bases between them. The CDR3: CASSDQMNTEAFF. CDR3 DNA: TGTGCCAGCAGTGACCAGATGAACACTGAAGCTTTCTTT.

This clone was counted once. The J gene is TRBJ2-5, the V gene TRBV7-2; perhaps TRBD2 as D (6 bases). Deletions cut 3 bases from V and 2 bases from J, with 10 bases between. Per germline, CDR1 SGHTA and CDR2 FQGNSA. The CDR3 is 14 residues long. Written as DNA, the CDR3 is TGTGCCAGCAGCTTTCGGAGGGGACAAGAGACCCAGTACTTC. This encodes CASSFRRGQETQYF. The complete variable domain, with remaining parts taken from reference TRBV7-2 and TRBJ2-5, reads GAGVSQSPSNKVTEKGKDVELRCDPISGHTALYWYRQSLGQGLEFLIYFQGNSAPDKSGLPSDRFSAERTGGSVSTLTIQRTQQEDSAVYLCASSFRRGQETQYFGPGTRLLVL.

This chain connects TRBV3-1 (or the pseudogene TRBV3-2) to TRBJ2-3; D is tentatively TRBD1 or TRBD2 (5 bases each). The germline CDR1 and CDR2 sequences are LGHDT and YNNKEL (reference sequence). This CDR3 contains 11 residues. The V end lost 1 base, the J end lost 11 bases, and 7 bases lay between the germline ends. In DNA, the CDR3 is TGTGCCAGCAGCCAAGTGGGACGGCAGTATTTT. This translates into CASSQVGRQYF.

J is TRBJ2-7 and V is TRBV14; D unclear. Germline loops: CDR1 SGHDN, CDR2 FVKESK. The CDR3 length is 12 residues. Trimming took 1 base from V and 7 from J, leaving 8 bases between them. CDR3 DNA: TGTGCCAGCAGCCAAGTCAGTGGGGAGCAGTACTTC. Protein: CASSQVSGEQYF.

The chain links TRBV19 to TRBJ1-1; 10 bases fit TRBD1. The germline V gene has CDR1 LNHDA and CDR2 SQIVND (reference sequence). The length of the CDR3 is 17 residues. Germline trimming cut 7 bases from V and 1 base from J; bases unmatched to any gene: 12. CDR3 sequence: CASTLIGDRGGNTEAFF. The CDR3, as DNA: TGTGCCAGTACACTTATAGGGGACAGGGGTGGGAACACTGAAGCTTTCTTT.

V gene TRBV27 combines with J gene TRBJ1-6; 7 bases match TRBD1. Trimming removed 5 bases from V and 7 bases from J; junction bases left unmatched: 14. Looked up from germline, CDR1 is MNHEY and CDR2 is SMNVEV (reference sequence). There are 17 residues in the CDR3. In nucleotides, the CDR3 is TGTGCCAGCAGTCGGAAGCTGCAGACAGGGTCAAATTCACCCCTCCACTTT. Its protein product is CASSRKLQTGSNSPLHF.

V is TRBV29-1 and J is TRBJ1-5; D gene unclear. The CDR3 is made up of 12 amino acids. The germline V gene has CDR1 SQVTM and CDR2 ANQGSEA. V lost 7 bases and J 1 base, leaving 8 bases between the germline ends. The CDR3 is CSAASSNQPQHF. As DNA, the CDR3 is TGCAGCGCTGCCTCCAGCAATCAGCCCCAGCATTTT.

The rearrangement uses TRBV6-4 and TRBJ1-2; D gene ambiguous. Germline V gene lookup returns CDR1 MRHNA and CDR2 SNTAGT. This CDR3 contains 16 residues. V lost 0 bases and J 4 bases, leaving 15 bases between the germline ends. The CDR3 nucleotides read TGTGCCAGCAGTGACTCGTTTGTTAGCAGTGTCTATGGCTACACCTTC. It yields the protein CASSDSFVSSVYGYTF.